Following are 21 T cell receptor beta chains from one sample sequenced in a study of tumor-infiltrating lymphocytes in oesophageal squamous cell carcinoma. One entry per CDR3 protein, called by TCRdb with MiXCR from the PCR reads. The table includes fewer than 25,000 distinct CDR3 sequences, under 35% detected once. Sequencing used esophageal tumor tissue. The receptors were sampled from a female donor with esophageal squamous cell carcinoma.

This clonotype was counted ten times or more. The rearrangement joins TRBV6-1 to TRBJ2-7; the D call may be TRBD1 or TRBD2 (5 bases each). Germline assignment: CDR1 MNHNS and CDR2 SASEGT. Trimming took 4 bases from V and 5 from J, leaving 15 bases between them. The CDR3 covers 14 residues. CDR3 amino acids: CASSGIGTSHEQYF. CDR3 nucleotides: TGTGCCAGCAGTGGAATCGGGACCTCTCACGAGCAGTACTTC.

V gene TRBV6-1 combines with J gene TRBJ2-5; 8 bases agree with TRBD2. The J call may not be correct, given that the DNA end is closer to TRBJ2-7. Germline lookup yields CDR1 MNHNS and CDR2 SASEGT. This CDR3 has 17 residues. The DNA for the CDR3 is TGTGCCAGCAGGCCCCACACTAGCGGACCCCCCTCCTACGAGCAGTACTTC. Translated: CASRPHTSGPPSYEQYF.

Comments on this clonotype: The CDR3 ends on some other residue instead of the conserved phenylalanine or tryptophan, so this is likely a read error. The DNA is left out, because the CDR3 cannot be placed on it with certainty; the CDR3 is given as TCRdb lists it. The chain carries TRBV10-1 and TRBJ2-7; the table's D call TRBD2 went unverified against the DNA. A total of 13 residues make up the CDR3, ends included. CDR1 WNHNN and CDR2 SYGVQD come from the germline V gene (reference sequence). The chain's CDR3 is CASPAYKRYTFGS.

This chain links TRBV18 with TRBJ1-4; D unresolved. This CDR3 spans 14 amino acids. Germline V gene data show CDR1 as KGHSH and CDR2 as LQKENI. With 0 bases removed from V and 7 bases from J, the gap between germline ends came to 9 bases. The CDR3 here is CASSPPGSPEKLFF. The CDR3 DNA sequence: TGTGCCAGCTCACCACCGGGGTCCCCTGAAAAACTGTTTTTT.

The chain combines TRBV7-3 with TRBJ2-3, with 12 bases identical to TRBD2. The germline V gene has CDR1 SGHTA and CDR2 FQGTGA. J lost 4 bases, V lost 5 bases, and 4 bases had no gene match. The CDR3 covers 15 residues. CDR3 loop: CASSQTSGRSDTQYF. DNA for the CDR3: TGTGCCAGCAGCCAAACTAGCGGGAGGTCAGATACGCAGTATTTT.

This clonotype was counted many times. With a much larger clone just one base away, this may be a read error. The V and J genes are TRBV10-3 and TRBJ2-5, with D possibly being TRBD2 (6 bases). The CDR3 sequence is 17 residues long. The germline V gene has CDR1 ENHRY and CDR2 SYGVKD. V shed 4 bases and J shed 11 bases, with 29 bases lying between them. The CDR3 region is CAISGTLAPSSYNEQYF. Written as DNA, the CDR3 is TGTGCCATCAGTGGTACTCTAGCGCCGAGCTCCTACAATGAGCAGTACTTC.

This clonotype has just a few counts. The chain has TRBV28 and TRBJ1-5, with 7 positions matching TRBD1. The V segment lost 6 bases and the J segment 2 bases; nucleotides outside the gene matches: 4. Germline lookup yields CDR1 MDHEN and CDR2 SYDVKM. CDR3 size: 14 residues. The CDR3 sequence: CASRRTGGNQPQHF. In nucleotides, the CDR3 is TGTGCCAGCAGACGGACAGGCGGCAATCAGCCCCAGCATTTT.

The chain recombines TRBV6-5 with TRBJ2-5, with D possibly matching TRBD1 (6 bases). This CDR3 is built from 14 residues. Deletions cut 4 bases from V and 4 bases from J, with 13 bases between. Looked up from germline, CDR1 is MNHEY and CDR2 is SVGAGI. The CDR3 DNA is TGTGCCAGCAGTTTATCAGGGGTGGGAGAGACCCAGTACTTC. Translation gives CASSLSGVGETQYF.

Many counts were recorded for this clonotype. CDR3 sequence: CASSLGGWGAIEAFF. The CDR3 DNA sequence: TGCGCCAGCAGCTTGGGGGGTTGGGGGGCGATTGAAGCTTTCTTT. The gene calls are TRBV5-1 and TRBJ1-1; D possibly corresponds to TRBD1 (6 bases). The CDR3 length is 15 residues. Per the germline V gene, CDR1 is SGHRS and CDR2 is YFSETQ. Trimming shortened V by 0 bases and J by 7 bases, and 16 bases separated the two germline ends.

This clonotype was counted at least ten times. This chain connects TRBV6-1 to TRBJ2-1; 7 bases fit TRBD2. The germline gives CDR1 MNHNS, CDR2 SASEGT. J lost 5 bases, V lost 5 bases, and 9 bases had no gene match. This CDR3 has 15 residues. CDR3 in amino acids: CASSPGWGRDNEQFF. The CDR3 DNA sequence: TGTGCCAGCAGTCCTGGTTGGGGGAGGGACAATGAGCAGTTCTTC.

This clonotype was seen a few times. This chain uses TRBV19 with TRBJ2-5, with no clear D. TRBJ2-7 matches the DNA end more closely, so the J call is doubtful. Germline CDR1 LNHDA, CDR2 SQIVND (reference sequence). This CDR3 spans 15 amino acids. CDR3 amino acids: CASSIDATPAHEQYF. CDR3 coding DNA: TGTGCCAGTAGTATTGATGCCACTCCAGCCCACGAGCAGTACTTC.

The chain joins TRBV6-5 to TRBJ2-5; D might be TRBD1 (7 bases). Near its end, the DNA agrees better with TRBJ2-3, so the J call may be wrong. The CDR3 runs to 14 residues. Germline lookup yields CDR1 MNHEY and CDR2 SVGAGI. In DNA form, the CDR3 reads TGTGCCAGCAGGACAGGGAGGTACACAGATACGCAGTATTTT. This encodes CASRTGRYTDTQYF.

This clonotype appeared many times. The chain carries TRBV7-6 and TRBJ2-5; no clear D gene. CDR1 and CDR2 (germline): SGHVS, FNYEAQ. The CDR3 has 14 amino acids. The V end lost 3 bases, the J end lost 5 bases, and 13 bases lay between the germline ends. CDR3 sequence (DNA): TGTGCCAGCAGCTTTCGGTCTAGTTCGGAGACCCAGTACTTC. Its protein product is CASSFRSSSETQYF.

This clonotype was observed at least ten times. The rearrangement joins TRBV11-2 to TRBJ2-5; D not resolved. Germline V gives CDR1 SGHAT, CDR2 FQNNGV. The CDR3 spans 15 residues. V shed 0 bases and J shed 7 bases, with 15 bases lying between them. CDR3 sequence (DNA): TGTGCCAGCAGCTTAGATGTGGAAAGATTAGGGACCCAGTACTTC. Translated: CASSLDVERLGTQYF.

The table lists this clonotype with many counts. CDR3 in DNA: TGTGCCAGCAGCAAACAGGGGGACTTAACCTACGAGCAGTACTTC. Translated, it gives CASSKQGDLTYEQYF. The V gene is TRBV7-2, the J gene TRBJ2-7; 8 bases fit TRBD1. The CDR3 consists of 15 residues. The V and J ends lost 5 bases and 2 bases, in that order; junction bases with no gene match: 8. Germline V gives CDR1 SGHTA, CDR2 FQGNSA.

A word on this clonotype: Given a much more abundant clone one base away, this may be a read error. The chain uses TRBV10-3 and TRBJ2-1; TRBD2 matches 8 bases. CDR3 length: 15 residues. With 6 bases clipped from V and 10 bases from J, the junction kept 14 bases outside the gene matches. Germline V gene lookup returns CDR1 ENHRY and CDR2 SYGVKD. CDR3 region: CAISPTSGYSYEQFF. The CDR3, as DNA: TGTGCCATCAGCCCAACTAGCGGTTATTCCTACGAGCAGTTCTTC.

In its sample, this clonotype was seen once. The chain links TRBV20-1 to TRBJ2-4, with 9 bases identical to TRBD2. Judging by the DNA end, TRBJ2-7 fits better; the J call may be wrong. CDR3 size: 14 residues. Germline V gene sequence: CDR1 DFQATT, CDR2 SNEGSKA (reference sequence). CDR3 sequence: CSAARLAEKYEQYF. CDR3 sequence (DNA): TGCAGTGCTGCCCGACTAGCGGAGAAATACGAGCAGTACTTC.

This clonotype was seen ten or more times. The chain links TRBV5-4 to TRBJ2-7, with D maybe TRBD2 (5 bases). Germline-derived CDR1 and CDR2 are SGHNT and YYREEE (reference sequence). The CDR3 has 14 amino acids. Between the trimmed V and J ends, which lost 5 bases and 1 base, there was a span of 13 bases. This chain's CDR3 is CASRHNSDSYEQYF. The CDR3 region has the DNA TGTGCCAGCAGGCATAATAGCGATTCCTACGAGCAGTACTTC.

This clonotype was picked up many times. V usage is TRBV6-1 and J usage is TRBJ2-5; D remains ambiguous. CDR1 is MNHNS and CDR2 is SASEGT in the germline V gene. Between the trimmed V and J ends, which lost 5 bases and 11 bases, there was a span of 6 bases. The CDR3 spans 9 residues. The CDR3 coding sequence is TGTGCCAGCAGTTTTCAGCAGTACTTC. Amino acids: CASSFQQYF.

This clonotype is medium-sized in the sample. This chain uses TRBV7-8 with TRBJ1-4; D might be TRBD1 (6 bases). The germline CDR1 and CDR2 sequences are SGHVS and FQNEAQ. The V end lost 2 bases, the J end lost 8 bases, and 9 bases lay between the germline ends. CDR3 length equals 13 residues. CDR3 DNA sequence: TGTGCCAGCAGCTTAAACAGGGAAGAAAAACTGTTTTTT. It encodes CASSLNREEKLFF.

The CDR3 DNA reads TGTGCCAGCTGGACTAGCCGCAATGAGCAGTTCTTC. Amino acids: CASWTSRNEQFF. The chain joins TRBV6-2 or TRBV6-3 to TRBJ2-7; TRBD2 aligns across 8 bases. The J call may be in error: the DNA end matches TRBJ2-1 better. CDR1 and CDR2 from the germline V gene are MNHEY and SVGEGT. The CDR3 has 12 residues.